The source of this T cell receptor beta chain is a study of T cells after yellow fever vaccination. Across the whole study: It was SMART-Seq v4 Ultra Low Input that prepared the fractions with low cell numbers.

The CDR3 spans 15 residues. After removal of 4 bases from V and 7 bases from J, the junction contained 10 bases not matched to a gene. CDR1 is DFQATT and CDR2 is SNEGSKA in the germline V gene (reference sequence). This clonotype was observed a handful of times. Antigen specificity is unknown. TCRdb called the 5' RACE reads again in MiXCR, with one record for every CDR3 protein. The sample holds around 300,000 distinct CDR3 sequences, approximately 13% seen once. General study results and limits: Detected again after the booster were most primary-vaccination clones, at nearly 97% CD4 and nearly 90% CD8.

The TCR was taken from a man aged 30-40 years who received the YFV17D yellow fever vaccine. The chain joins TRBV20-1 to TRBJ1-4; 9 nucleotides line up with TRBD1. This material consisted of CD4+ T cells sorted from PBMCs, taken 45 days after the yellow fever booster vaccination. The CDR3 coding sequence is TGCAGTGCTATCCGACCCGGGACAGGGTTTGAAAAACTGTTTTTT. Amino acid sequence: CSAIRPGTGFEKLFF.